The 32 T cell receptor beta chains below were found in one sample sequenced in a study of TIL therapy for anti-PD-1-resistant metastatic lung cancer. The time point here: pre-treatment sample, taken before nivolumab and TIL therapy. This was the immunoSEQ v3 assay. Data came from immunoSEQ multiplex PCR; TCRdb stores just in-frame clones and leaves some out. Here the sample spans approximately 47,000 clones, roughly 85% being singletons. The sample here was blood, taken at baseline. The receptors stem from a person between 30 and 79 years old with non-small cell lung cancer.

The chain is built from TRBV5-5 and TRBJ2-2; the D gene is possibly TRBD2 (6 bases). The CDR3 loop spans 13 amino acids. Germline CDR1 SGHKS, CDR2 YYEKEE (reference sequence). Trimming removed 4 bases from V and 7 bases from J, with 11 bases in between. The CDR3 sequence is CASSREWGGELFF. The DNA for the CDR3 is TGTGCCAGCAGCCGGGAGTGGGGCGGGGAGCTGTTTTTT.

The V and J genes are TRBV3-1 (or the pseudogene TRBV3-2) and TRBJ2-1; 8 positions match TRBD2. The length of the CDR3 is 14 residues. Germline CDR1 is LGHDT and CDR2 is YNNKEL (reference sequence). After removal of 3 bases from V and 9 bases from J, the junction contained 7 bases not matched to a gene. The CDR3 DNA reads TGTGCCAGCAGCCATCCGGACCGGGGGGGTGAGCAGTTCTTC. Amino acids: CASSHPDRGGEQFF.

This chain joins TRBV11-2 and TRBJ2-2; D is undetermined. CDR1 and CDR2 from the germline V gene are SGHAT and FQNNGV. The CDR3 length is 14 residues. V lost 0 bases, J lost 0 bases, and 2 bases lay in between. CDR3 region: CASSLEPNTGELFF. CDR3 DNA: TGTGCCAGCAGCTTAGAGCCGAACACCGGGGAGCTGTTTTTT.

V is TRBV4-1 and J is TRBJ2-5; possibly TRBD2 for D (6 bases). Trimming left V 1 base short and J 1 base short, with 10 bases between. The CDR3 extends over 15 amino acids. The germline V gene encodes CDR1 MGHRA and CDR2 YSYEKL. DNA for the CDR3: TGCGCCAGCAGCCAAGGATGGGGAGGCCAAGAGACCCAGTACTTC. This codes for CASSQGWGGQETQYF.

The chain links TRBV6-1 to TRBJ2-7; D possibly corresponds to TRBD1 (5 bases). V was shortened by 1 base and J by 3 bases, with 10 bases between the two germline ends. The CDR3 covers 14 residues. Germline assignment: CDR1 MNHNS and CDR2 SASEGT. CDR3 amino acids: CASSEEWGHYEQYF. For the CDR3, the DNA is TGTGCCAGCAGTGAAGAGTGGGGCCACTACGAGCAGTACTTC.

The chain links TRBV10-3 to TRBJ1-5; D not resolved. Germline-derived CDR1 and CDR2 are ENHRY and SYGVKD. V shed 6 bases and J shed 8 bases, with 23 bases lying between them. The CDR3 has 16 amino acids. CDR3 sequence reads: CAISGDIAEGIKPQHF. The CDR3 nucleotides read TGTGCCATCAGCGGGGATATAGCGGAGGGAATTAAGCCCCAGCATTTT.

This chain links TRBV7-8 with TRBJ2-1, with D tentatively TRBD2 (5 bases). Germline V gene data show CDR1 as SGHVS and CDR2 as FQNEAQ. V gave up 5 bases and J gave up 7 bases, with 15 bases separating them. CDR3 length: 14 residues. In nucleotides, the CDR3 is TGTGCCAGCAGCCCCAGAGACGAGGGAAATGAGCAGTTCTTC. The encoded protein is CASSPRDEGNEQFF.

The chain joins TRBV28 to TRBJ1-2; no firm D call. CDR3 length equals 13 residues. V dropped 4 bases and J dropped 4 bases, with 10 bases sitting between them. Germline CDR1 MDHEN, CDR2 SYDVKM. This CDR3 is CASSSELGYGYTF. The CDR3 nucleotides read TGTGCCAGCAGTTCCGAGTTAGGCTATGGCTACACCTTC.

The J gene is TRBJ1-2, the V gene TRBV19; D might be TRBD1 (6 bases). Germline V CDR1 and CDR2: LNHDA, SQIVND (reference sequence). Trimming pared 10 bases from V and 5 bases from J, leaving 14 bases between. The length of the CDR3 is 12 residues. CDR3: CATSTGYYGYTF. The CDR3 coding sequence is TGTGCCACTTCTACAGGGTATTATGGCTACACCTTC.

The rearrangement links TRBV10-3 to TRBJ2-6, with 7 bases aligning to TRBD1. CDR1 and CDR2 (germline): ENHRY, SYGVKD. The CDR3 length is 17 residues. V lost 4 bases and J lost 0; bases outside the gene matches: 6. CDR3 loop: CAISGGQANSGANVLTF. The CDR3 DNA is TGTGCCATCAGTGGCGGACAGGCAAACTCTGGGGCCAACGTCCTGACTTTC.

This chain links TRBV7-2 with TRBJ1-1; D call uncertain. V was pared by 5 bases and J by 4 bases, with 11 bases between. CDR3 length equals 13 residues. Germline CDR1 reads SGHTA; CDR2 reads FQGNSA. The CDR3 sequence: CASSNRPITEAFF. The CDR3 DNA is TGTGCCAGCAGCAACCGCCCCATCACTGAAGCTTTCTTT.

The V call is TRBV7-2, the J call TRBJ2-1; D gene unclear. Trimming removed 0 bases at V and 5 bases at J, with 5 bases between. There are 13 residues in the CDR3. The germline CDR1 and CDR2 sequences are SGHTA and FQGNSA. CDR3 residues: CASSLASNNEQFF. CDR3 DNA sequence: TGTGCCAGCAGCTTAGCGTCCAACAATGAGCAGTTCTTC.

The chain uses TRBV10-3 and TRBJ2-5, with D hard to call. Germline loops: CDR1 ENHRY, CDR2 SYGVKD. The CDR3 covers 11 residues. Trimming took 3 bases from V and 2 from J, leaving 1 base between them. CDR3 DNA: TGTGCCATCAGTGAACAAGAGACCCAGTACTTC. Translated, it gives CAISEQETQYF.

The chain is built from TRBV28 and TRBJ1-1; maybe TRBD1 (5 bases). Trimming shortened V by 1 base and J by 1 base, and 19 bases separated the two germline ends. This CDR3 is 18 amino acids long. Germline CDR1 reads MDHEN; CDR2 reads SYDVKM. CDR3 loop: CASSLFPGIGAENTEAFF. Written as DNA, the CDR3 is TGTGCCAGCAGTTTATTTCCGGGAATCGGGGCCGAGAACACTGAAGCTTTCTTT.

The chain couples TRBV19 to TRBJ1-6; no firm D call. Trimming took 8 bases from V and 9 from J, leaving 11 bases between them. The CDR3 contains 12 residues. The V gene's germline CDR1 is LNHDA and CDR2 SQIVND (reference sequence). CDR3 sequence: CASRDFGSPLHF. CDR3 sequence (DNA): TGTGCCAGTCGTGACTTCGGTTCACCCCTCCACTTT.

The CDR3 here is CASKAGDQGETQYF. CDR3 bases: TGTGCCAGCAAAGCGGGGGACCAGGGAGAGACCCAGTACTTC. V and J are TRBV7-9 and TRBJ2-5; 8 nucleotides agree with TRBD2. The CDR3 runs 14 residues. J gave up 4 bases and V 7 bases, and 8 bases lay outside the gene matches. Germline loops: CDR1 SEHNR, CDR2 FQNEAQ (reference sequence).

In its sample, this clone was seen once. The chain links TRBV6-5 to TRBJ2-1; D is possibly TRBD2 (7 bases). The CDR3 contains 16 residues. CDR1 is MNHEY, CDR2 SVGAGI, per germline. Trimming stripped 2 bases from V and 3 bases from J, with 14 bases between. In nucleotides, the CDR3 is TGTGCCAGCAGTTACGCGGGGGACACCCTCTACAATGAGCAGTTCTTC. It is translated as CASSYAGDTLYNEQFF.

The V and J genes are TRBV24-1 and TRBJ2-4; D possibly matches TRBD1 or TRBD2 (5 bases each). The V end was cut by 2 bases, the J end by 7 bases, with 11 bases between. This CDR3 comprises 14 residues. Germline CDR1 reads KGHDR; CDR2 reads SFDVKD. CDR3 sequence reads: CATSDSRWGNIQYF. CDR3 in DNA: TGTGCCACCAGTGATTCACGGTGGGGGAACATTCAGTACTTC.

The rearrangement uses TRBV4-3 and TRBJ2-7, with a possible D match to TRBD2 (6 bases). Germline loops: CDR1 LGHNA, CDR2 YSLEER. The CDR3 length is 15 residues. V lost 2 bases and J lost 2, with 13 bases in between. The CDR3 DNA is TGCGCCAGCAGCCAAACCTCCGGGAGACCCTACGAGCAGTACTTC. Its translation is CASSQTSGRPYEQYF.

The genes are TRBV7-3 and TRBJ2-5; no reliable D call. Germline assignment: CDR1 SGHTA and CDR2 FQGTGA. V gave up 0 bases and J gave up 5 bases, with 7 bases separating them. The CDR3 covers 13 residues. CDR3: CASSLTRRETQYF. The CDR3 DNA reads TGTGCCAGCAGCTTAACACGGCGCGAGACCCAGTACTTC.

This rearrangement joins TRBV6-4 to TRBJ2-1, with 9 bases fitting TRBD2. Germline-derived CDR1 and CDR2 are MRHNA and SNTAGT. This CDR3 has 15 amino acids. The V gene end was trimmed by 3 bases and the J gene end by 0 bases; junction bases not matched to a gene: 0. The CDR3 nucleotides are TGTGCCAGCAGTGAGCGGGGGGGCTCCTACAATGAGCAGTTCTTC. Its protein is CASSERGGSYNEQFF.

In DNA, the CDR3 is TGTGCCAGCAGTAGTGAGATGGGGACTGAAGCTTTCTTT. Its translation is CASSSEMGTEAFF. The V gene is TRBV6-4, the J gene TRBJ1-1; D unresolved. Trimming shortened V by 5 bases and J by 5 bases, and 12 bases separated the two germline ends. Germline loops: CDR1 MRHNA, CDR2 SNTAGT. The CDR3 runs to 13 residues.

This clone has a single count. The gene calls are TRBV10-3 and TRBJ1-1; maybe TRBD1 (6 bases). The germline V and J ends were trimmed by 6 bases and 2 bases, with 10 bases remaining between them. The CDR3 length is 13 residues. Germline values: CDR1 ENHRY, CDR2 SYGVKD. The CDR3 here is CAISEGGNTEAFF. The CDR3 DNA follows: TGTGCCATCAGCGAGGGGGGAAACACTGAAGCTTTCTTT.

This sequence joins TRBV4-2 and TRBJ2-1; 9 bases match TRBD2. V trimming: 4 bases; J trimming: 8 bases; junction bases outside the gene matches: 12. CDR1 LGHNA and CDR2 YNFKEQ come from the germline V gene. The CDR3 extends over 16 amino acids. The CDR3 protein is CASSPGIAGVSHEQFF. Written as DNA, the CDR3 is TGTGCCAGCAGCCCAGGGATAGCGGGAGTGAGCCATGAGCAGTTCTTC.

In this sample, this clone turned up once. The rearrangement links TRBV27 to TRBJ2-7, with 7 positions matching TRBD1. V shed 3 bases, J shed 2 bases, and the junction held 10 bases outside the gene matches. This CDR3 has 16 residues. The germline V gene has CDR1 MNHEY and CDR2 SMNVEV (reference sequence). CDR3 DNA sequence: TGTGCCAGCAGTTTTTCGGCTGGGGACAGTGCCTACGAGCAGTACTTC. This sequence encodes CASSFSAGDSAYEQYF.

This chain uses TRBV3-1 (or the pseudogene TRBV3-2) with TRBJ1-2; D remains ambiguous. Germline CDR1 reads LGHDT; CDR2 reads YNNKEL (reference sequence). The CDR3 extends over 12 amino acids. Trimming left V 4 bases short and J 8 bases short, with 11 bases between. The CDR3 spells CASSPAGRGYTF. Here the CDR3 DNA reads TGTGCCAGCAGCCCGGCGGGCCGCGGCTACACCTTC.

This clone showed up just once. The chain uses TRBV25-1 and TRBJ2-2, with D tentatively TRBD1 (6 bases). Trimming shortened V by 6 bases and J by 6 bases, and 14 bases separated the two germline ends. The V gene's germline CDR1 is MGHDK and CDR2 SYGVNS. The CDR3 is 14 residues long. CDR3 sequence: CASSRLDRPGELFF. The CDR3 nucleotides are TGTGCCAGCAGCAGACTCGACAGGCCCGGGGAGCTGTTTTTT. Based on the CDR3 plus reference TRBV25-1 and TRBJ2-2, the full variable domain is EADIYQTPRYLVIGTGKKITLECSQTMGHDKMYWYQQDPGMELHLIHYSYGVNSTEKGDLSSESTVSRIRTEHFPLTLESARPSHTSQYLCASSRLDRPGELFFGEGSRLTVL.

J is TRBJ2-1 and V is TRBV11-3; the match to TRBD1 covers 8 bases. This CDR3 has 15 amino acids. The V gene end was trimmed by 2 bases and the J gene end by 5 bases; junction bases not matched to a gene: 5. Germline assignment: CDR1 SGHNT and CDR2 YENEEA. CDR3 sequence reads: CASSLRGQVHNEQFF. CDR3 DNA sequence: TGTGCCAGCAGCTTAAGGGGACAGGTCCACAATGAGCAGTTCTTC.

The rearrangement uses TRBV21-1 and TRBJ2-2; the D call TRBD2 from the table was never checked on the DNA. TRBV21-1 is listed as a pseudogene. The length of the CDR3 is 15 residues. CDR3 residues: CASSNWGRATGELFF. In DNA form, the CDR3 reads TGTGCCAGCAGCAATTGGGGGAGGGCCACCGGGGAGCTGTTTTTT.

The chain has TRBV18 and TRBJ2-1, with D unclear. Trimming stripped 8 bases from V and 8 bases from J, with 10 bases between. Per the germline V gene, CDR1 is KGHSH and CDR2 is LQKENI. CDR3 length: 11 amino acids. The CDR3 sequence: CASGPDDEQFF. The CDR3 DNA sequence: TGTGCCAGCGGGCCCGATGATGAGCAGTTCTTC.

The V call is TRBV24-1, the J call TRBJ2-7; TRBD2 aligns across 12 bases. V shed 4 bases, J shed 5 bases, and the junction held 5 bases outside the gene matches. This CDR3 region has 15 residues. Germline V gene data show CDR1 as KGHDR and CDR2 as SFDVKD. Here the CDR3 DNA reads TGTGCCACCAGTGACCCCAGGACTAGCGGGGACGAGCAGTACTTC. This gives the protein CATSDPRTSGDEQYF.

The chain employs TRBV5-6 and TRBJ2-4; D gene unclear. CDR3 length equals 15 residues. V was pared by 1 base and J by 4 bases, with 12 bases between. From germline, CDR1 is SGHDT and CDR2 YYEEEE. The CDR3 sequence: CASSLLRPGKNIQYF. Written as DNA, the CDR3 is TGTGCCAGCAGCTTGCTGCGGCCCGGTAAAAACATTCAGTACTTC.